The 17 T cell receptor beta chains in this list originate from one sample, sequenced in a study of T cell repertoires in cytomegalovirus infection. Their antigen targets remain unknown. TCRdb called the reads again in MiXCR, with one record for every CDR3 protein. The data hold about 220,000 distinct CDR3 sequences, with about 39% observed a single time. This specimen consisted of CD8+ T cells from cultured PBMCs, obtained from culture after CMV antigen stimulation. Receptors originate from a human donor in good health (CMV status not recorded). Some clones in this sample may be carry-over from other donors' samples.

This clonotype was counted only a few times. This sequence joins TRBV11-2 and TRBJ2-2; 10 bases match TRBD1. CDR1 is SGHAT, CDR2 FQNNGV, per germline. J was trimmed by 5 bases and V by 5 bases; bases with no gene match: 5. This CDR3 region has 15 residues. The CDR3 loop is CASSVGQGGTGELFF. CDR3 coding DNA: TGTGCCAGCAGCGTTGGACAGGGGGGTACCGGGGAGCTGTTTTTT.

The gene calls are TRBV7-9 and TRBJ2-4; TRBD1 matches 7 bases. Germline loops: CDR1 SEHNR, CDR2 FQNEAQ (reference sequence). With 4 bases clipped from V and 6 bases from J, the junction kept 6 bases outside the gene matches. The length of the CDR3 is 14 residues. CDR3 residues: CASSSPRDRNIQYF. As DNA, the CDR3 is TGTGCCAGCAGCTCCCCCCGGGACAGAAACATTCAGTACTTC.

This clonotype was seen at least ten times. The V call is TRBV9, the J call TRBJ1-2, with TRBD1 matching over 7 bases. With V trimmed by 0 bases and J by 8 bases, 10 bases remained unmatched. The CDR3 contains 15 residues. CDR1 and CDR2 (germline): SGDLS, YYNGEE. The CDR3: CASSVASRGPAGYTF. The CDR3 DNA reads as TGTGCCAGCAGCGTAGCATCGAGGGGGCCGGCAGGCTACACCTTC.

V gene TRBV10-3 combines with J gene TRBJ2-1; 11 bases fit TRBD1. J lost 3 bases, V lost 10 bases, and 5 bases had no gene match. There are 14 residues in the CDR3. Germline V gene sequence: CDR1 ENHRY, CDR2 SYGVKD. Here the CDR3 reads CATLGTGGYNEQFF. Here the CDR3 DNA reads TGTGCCACCTTAGGGACAGGGGGCTACAATGAGCAGTTCTTC.

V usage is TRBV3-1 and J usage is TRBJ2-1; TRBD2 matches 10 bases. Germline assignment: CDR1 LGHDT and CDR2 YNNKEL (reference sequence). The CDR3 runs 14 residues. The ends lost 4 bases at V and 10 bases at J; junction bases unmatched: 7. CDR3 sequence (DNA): TGTGCCAGCAGCCCGGGACTAGCGCCAAAAGAGCAGTTCTTC. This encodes CASSPGLAPKEQFF.

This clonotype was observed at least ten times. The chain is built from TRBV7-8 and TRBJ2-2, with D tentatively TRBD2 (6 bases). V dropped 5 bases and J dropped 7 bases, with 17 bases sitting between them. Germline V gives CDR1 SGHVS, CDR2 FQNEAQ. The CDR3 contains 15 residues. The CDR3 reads CASSLNHRGGGELFF. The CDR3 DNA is TGTGCCAGCAGCCTCAACCATAGGGGAGGCGGGGAGCTGTTTTTT.

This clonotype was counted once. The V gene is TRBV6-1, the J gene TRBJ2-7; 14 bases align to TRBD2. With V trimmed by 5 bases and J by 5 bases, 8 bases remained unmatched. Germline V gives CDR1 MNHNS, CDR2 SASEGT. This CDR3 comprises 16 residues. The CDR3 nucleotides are TGTGCCAGCAGTTGGGGACTAGCGGGAGTTCGCGACGAGCAGTACTTC. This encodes CASSWGLAGVRDEQYF.

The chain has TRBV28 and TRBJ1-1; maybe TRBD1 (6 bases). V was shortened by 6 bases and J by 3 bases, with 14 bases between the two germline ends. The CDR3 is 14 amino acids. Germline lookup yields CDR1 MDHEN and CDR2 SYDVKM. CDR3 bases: TGTGCCAGCAGACCCGGGACACCTTACACTGAAGCTTTCTTT. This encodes CASRPGTPYTEAFF.

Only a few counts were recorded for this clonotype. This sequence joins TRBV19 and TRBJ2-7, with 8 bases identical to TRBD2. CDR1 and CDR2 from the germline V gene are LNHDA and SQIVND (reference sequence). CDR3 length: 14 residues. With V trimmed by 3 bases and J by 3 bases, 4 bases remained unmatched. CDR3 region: CASSITSGRYEQYF. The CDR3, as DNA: TGTGCCAGTAGTATTACTAGCGGTCGCTACGAGCAGTACTTC.

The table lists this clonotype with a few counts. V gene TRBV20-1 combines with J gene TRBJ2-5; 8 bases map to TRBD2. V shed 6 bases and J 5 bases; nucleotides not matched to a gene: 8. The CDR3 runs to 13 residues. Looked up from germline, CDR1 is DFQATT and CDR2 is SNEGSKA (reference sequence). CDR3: CSAHRTSMETQYF. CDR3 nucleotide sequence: TGCAGTGCCCACCGGACTAGCATGGAGACCCAGTACTTC.

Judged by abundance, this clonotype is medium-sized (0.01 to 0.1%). The CDR3 sequence: CASSQRFISLSYEQYF. The CDR3 DNA is TGTGCCAGCAGTCAGAGATTCATATCCCTCTCCTACGAGCAGTACTTC. The chain joins TRBV28 to TRBJ2-7; D unclear. With 5 bases removed from V and 0 bases from J, the gap between germline ends came to 17 bases. The CDR3 covers 16 residues. CDR1 MDHEN and CDR2 SYDVKM come from the germline V gene.

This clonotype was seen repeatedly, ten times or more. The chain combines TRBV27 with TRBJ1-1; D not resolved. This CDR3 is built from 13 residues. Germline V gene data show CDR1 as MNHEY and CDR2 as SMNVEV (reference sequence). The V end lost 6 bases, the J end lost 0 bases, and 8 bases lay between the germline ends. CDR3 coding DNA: TGTGCCAGCAGCTTAGGGATGAACACTGAAGCTTTCTTT. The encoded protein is CASSLGMNTEAFF.

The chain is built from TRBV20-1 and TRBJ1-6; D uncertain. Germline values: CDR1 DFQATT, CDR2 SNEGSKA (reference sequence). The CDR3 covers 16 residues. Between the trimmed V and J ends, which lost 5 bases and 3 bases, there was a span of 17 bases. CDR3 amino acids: CSAPRRGFFYNSPLHF. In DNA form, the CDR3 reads TGCAGTGCTCCCCGACGGGGTTTCTTCTATAATTCACCCCTCCACTTT.

CDR3 sequence: CASSPWGKNTEAFF. The CDR3 DNA reads TGTGCCAGCAGCCCATGGGGGAAGAACACTGAAGCTTTCTTT. The chain couples TRBV13 to TRBJ1-1, with D possibly matching TRBD1 (5 bases). Germline V CDR1 and CDR2: PRHDT, FYEKMQ (reference sequence). This CDR3 contains 14 residues. V shed 5 bases and J shed 1 base, with 11 bases lying between them. The full variable domain, in which reference TRBV13 and TRBJ1-1 provide the parts outside the CDR3, is AAGVIQSPRHLIKEKRETATLKCYPIPRHDTVYWYQQGPGQDPQFLISFYEKMQSDKGSIPDRFSAQQFSDYHSELNMSSLELGDSALYFCASSPWGKNTEAFFGQGTRLTVV.

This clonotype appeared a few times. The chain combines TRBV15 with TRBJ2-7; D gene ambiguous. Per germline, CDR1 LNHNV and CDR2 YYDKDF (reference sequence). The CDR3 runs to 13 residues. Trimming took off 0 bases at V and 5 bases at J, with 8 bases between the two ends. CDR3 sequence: CATSRDQAHEQYF. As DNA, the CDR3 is TGTGCCACCAGCAGAGACCAGGCCCACGAGCAGTACTTC.

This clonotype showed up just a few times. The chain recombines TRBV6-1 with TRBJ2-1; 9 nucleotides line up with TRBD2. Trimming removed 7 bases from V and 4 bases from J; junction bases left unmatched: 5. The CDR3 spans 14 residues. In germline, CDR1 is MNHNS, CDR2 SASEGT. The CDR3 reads CASTSSGVYNEQFF. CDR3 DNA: TGTGCCAGCACCTCTAGCGGGGTATACAATGAGCAGTTCTTC.

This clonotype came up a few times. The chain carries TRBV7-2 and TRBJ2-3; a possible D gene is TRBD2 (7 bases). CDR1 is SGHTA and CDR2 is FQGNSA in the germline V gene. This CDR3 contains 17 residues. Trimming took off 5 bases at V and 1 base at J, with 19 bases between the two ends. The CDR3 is CASSLAWGGAGTDTQYF. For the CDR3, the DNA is TGTGCCAGCAGCCTCGCCTGGGGGGGGGCGGGCACAGATACGCAGTATTTT.